This T cell receptor (beta chain) was identified during a study of shared clonotypes between healthy human individuals. V lost 7 bases, J lost 1 base, and 5 bases stayed unmatched. This CDR3 spans 13 amino acids. The V gene's germline CDR1 is SQVTM and CDR2 ANQGSEA. Naivety among CD8 cells was defined by CD45RO negativity and positive CCR7 selection, thereby excluding terminally differentiated effector memory CD45RA+ cells. Using immunoSEQ multiplex PCR, the repertoire was profiled, and TCRdb retains in-frame clones only, with some absent. Counted here are about 2.2 million clones, about 93% occurring once; the ten biggest clones make up 1.5% to 2%.

This sequence was found in a man younger than 30 in good health. Some clones in this sample may be carry-over from other donors' samples. Specimen: naive CD8+ T cells from PBMCs. This chain links TRBV29-1 with TRBJ2-7, with 9 nucleotides matching TRBD1. The CDR3 sequence: CSARDRDSYEQYF. The CDR3 region has the DNA TGCAGCGCCCGGGACAGGGATTCCTACGAGCAGTACTTC.